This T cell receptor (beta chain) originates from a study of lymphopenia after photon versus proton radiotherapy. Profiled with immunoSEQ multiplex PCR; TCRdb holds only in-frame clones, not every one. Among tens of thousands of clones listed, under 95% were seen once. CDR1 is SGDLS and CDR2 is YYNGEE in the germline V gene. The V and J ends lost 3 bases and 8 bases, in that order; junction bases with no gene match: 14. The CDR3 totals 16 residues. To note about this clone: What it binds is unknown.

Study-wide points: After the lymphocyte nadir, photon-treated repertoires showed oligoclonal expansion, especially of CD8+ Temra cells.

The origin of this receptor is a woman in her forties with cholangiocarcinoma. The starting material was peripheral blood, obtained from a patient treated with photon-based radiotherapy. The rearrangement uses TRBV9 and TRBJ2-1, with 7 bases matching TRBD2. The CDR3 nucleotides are TGTGCCAGCAGCGCCCATCCCGCGGGGGTAAGAGATGAGCAGTTCTTC. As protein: CASSAHPAGVRDEQFF.